The T cell receptor (beta chain) described here comes from a study of shared clonotypes between healthy human individuals. Germline V gives CDR1 MNHEY, CDR2 SVGAGI. The CDR3 has 15 amino acids. The V end was cut by 5 bases, the J end by 4 bases, with 17 bases between. Study-level points and caveats: Larger estimated richness was generally seen in naive subsets than in memory subsets.

This clone was seen just once. Its antigen remains unknown. Measured with immunoSEQ multiplex PCR; TCRdb has only the in-frame clones, and not every one. This table holds over 2,000,000 clones, about 94% found once. Naive CD8 populations comprised CD45RO-negative cells positively selected for CCR7, excluding terminally differentiated effector memory CD45RA+ cells. Sequencing used naive CD8+ T cells from PBMCs. The chain uses TRBV6-5 and TRBJ1-1; TRBD1 is a possible D gene (5 bases). The TCR comes from a man aged 18 to 30 in good health. Some clones in this sample may be carry-over from other donors' samples. This CDR3 reads CASSRYRSLGTEAFF. The CDR3 DNA reads TGTGCCAGCAGTAGATACAGGTCTCTGGGCACTGAAGCTTTCTTT.